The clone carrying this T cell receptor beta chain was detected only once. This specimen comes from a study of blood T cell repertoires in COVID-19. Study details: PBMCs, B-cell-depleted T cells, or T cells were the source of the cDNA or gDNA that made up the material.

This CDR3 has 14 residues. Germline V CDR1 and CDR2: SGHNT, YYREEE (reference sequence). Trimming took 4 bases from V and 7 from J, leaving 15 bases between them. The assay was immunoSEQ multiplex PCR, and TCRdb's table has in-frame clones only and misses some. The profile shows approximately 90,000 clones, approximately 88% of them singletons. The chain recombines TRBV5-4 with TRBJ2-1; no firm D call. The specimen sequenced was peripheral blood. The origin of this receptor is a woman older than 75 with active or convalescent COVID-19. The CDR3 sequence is CASSAVGSPNEQFF. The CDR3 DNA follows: TGTGCCAGCAGCGCCGTCGGGTCCCCGAATGAGCAGTTCTTC.